Below, 11 T cell receptor beta chains from the same sample are listed, as sequenced in a study of human T cells and chemical hapten exposure. Using its own MiXCR run on the RACE reads, TCRdb lists one record per CDR3 protein. The table includes 95,000 or so distinct CDR3 sequences, roughly 11% detected once. The time point is: patch test 2, 6 weeks after DPC sensitization. The treatment: therapeutic diphenylcyclopropenone sensitization with weekly scalp DPC. The sample in question was whole blood, obtained in connection with sensitization to the hapten diphenylcyclopropenone (DPC). The receptors shown here come from a woman aged 40 to 55 with alopecia areata. Some clones in this sample may be carry-over from other donors' samples.

Many counts were recorded for this clonotype. The rearrangement links TRBV3-1 to TRBJ2-4; TRBD2 matches at 8 bases. This CDR3 spans 16 amino acids. J gave up 0 bases and V 6 bases, and 7 bases lay outside the gene matches. Germline V CDR1 and CDR2: LGHDT, YNNKEL (reference sequence). The CDR3 bases are TGTGCCAGCAGTCCTGAGCGGGAGTCAGCCAAAAACATTCAGTACTTC. Translated: CASSPERESAKNIQYF.

The chain has TRBV29-1 and TRBJ1-1; 7 nucleotides agree with TRBD1. The V gene end was trimmed by 6 bases and the J gene end by 4 bases; junction bases not matched to a gene: 20. The V gene's germline CDR1 is SQVTM and CDR2 ANQGSEA. CDR3 length equals 17 residues. DNA of the CDR3: TGCAGCGTCCCTGAGCGCAGACAGGGCGGTTATGGCACTGAAGCTTTCTTT. This translates into CSVPERRQGGYGTEAFF.

This clonotype has a handful of counts. The limits of the CDR3 on the DNA are not certain, so only TCRdb's listed CDR3 is given. The rearrangement links TRBV21-1 to TRBJ2-2; the D segment call TRBD1 is taken from the table without a DNA check. TRBV21-1 is a pseudogene. The CDR3 extends over 15 residues, inclusive of both ends. The CDR3: CASSPRQGEPGSCFF.

This clonotype was detected ten times or more. The chain combines TRBV6-1 with TRBJ2-1; 7 bases map to TRBD2. Germline V gives CDR1 MNHNS, CDR2 SASEGT. This CDR3 contains 16 residues. V was clipped by 7 bases and J by 4 bases; unmatched bases: 13. The CDR3 coding sequence is TGTGCCAGCATTGTCCTAGCGGACGCAAAATACAATGAGCAGTTCTTC. This sequence encodes CASIVLADAKYNEQFF.

This clonotype has a count of ten or more. V and J are TRBV6-5 and TRBJ1-1; D call uncertain. This CDR3 has 15 amino acids. Trimming cost V 0 bases and J 2 bases, with 10 bases left between them. Germline V gives CDR1 MNHEY, CDR2 SVGAGI. The CDR3 region has the DNA TGTGCCAGCAGTTACTCGCCTTCGAAAAACACTGAAGCTTTCTTT. Its protein is CASSYSPSKNTEAFF.

This clonotype occurred many times. The chain joins TRBV7-9 to TRBJ2-5; D call uncertain. Per germline, CDR1 SEHNR and CDR2 FQNEAQ (reference sequence). The CDR3 contains 12 residues. V was clipped by 4 bases and J by 1 base, with 4 bases between them. CDR3 loop: CASSSSQETQYF. CDR3 coding DNA: TGTGCCAGCAGCTCCTCCCAAGAGACCCAGTACTTC.

This clonotype was recorded a few times. This chain links TRBV27 with TRBJ1-1, with a possible D match to TRBD1 (5 bases). This CDR3 comprises 12 residues. CDR1 is MNHEY, CDR2 SMNVEV, per germline (reference sequence). Trimming took off 9 bases at V and 1 base at J, with 9 bases between the two ends. This CDR3 reads CARTGGNTEAFF. CDR3 sequence (DNA): TGTGCCAGAACGGGGGGGAACACTGAAGCTTTCTTT.

This clonotype has at least ten counts. The chain links TRBV5-4 to TRBJ2-5, with a tentative D call TRBD1 (6 bases). This CDR3 spans 15 amino acids. Trimming left V 2 bases short and J 1 base short, with 12 bases between. Germline-derived CDR1 and CDR2 are SGHNT and YYREEE (reference sequence). CDR3 nucleotides: TGTGCCAGCAGCTTTAGGGGGACGTCCCAAGAGACCCAGTACTTC. It specifies CASSFRGTSQETQYF.

This clonotype showed up just a few times. The gene calls are TRBV7-9 and TRBJ1-2, with unresolved D. The CDR3 runs to 14 residues. Germline CDR1 is SEHNR and CDR2 is FQNEAQ (reference sequence). The germline V and J ends were trimmed by 4 bases and 4 bases, with 13 bases remaining between them. CDR3: CASSSSTPVYGYTF. In DNA form, the CDR3 reads TGTGCCAGCAGCTCATCGACACCCGTCTATGGCTACACCTTC.

The table lists this clonotype with many counts. The rearrangement links TRBV6-2 or TRBV6-3 to TRBJ2-7; perhaps TRBD2 as D (5 bases). Trimming left V 6 bases short and J 7 bases short, with 13 bases between. Germline V gene sequence: CDR1 MNHEY, CDR2 SVGEGT. There are 12 residues in the CDR3. CDR3 amino acids: CASRTTGREQYF. For the CDR3, the DNA is TGTGCCAGCAGAACCACGGGGAGAGAGCAGTACTTC.

The genes are TRBV12-3 or TRBV12-4 and TRBJ2-3; D may be TRBD1 (6 bases). The CDR3 totals 12 residues. Trimming stripped 3 bases from V and 12 bases from J, with 13 bases between. CDR3 coding DNA: TGTGCCAGCAGTTTCTTGGGGGACATCCAGTATTTT. Protein: CASSFLGDIQYF.